The table lists the clone carrying this TCR beta chain with a count of one. Authors' methods: Reference gene primer amplification gave nucleated cell count estimates. The repertoire was sequenced with immunoSEQ multiplex PCR; TCRdb's copy has only in-frame clones and lacks some. Clone size and the V and J calls come from that table; the DNA yielded D and trimming. The sample yields 200,000 to 300,000 clones, 85% to 90% seen once. CDR3 length: 17 amino acids. The germline V gene encodes CDR1 SEHNR and CDR2 FQNEAQ (reference sequence). Germline trimming cut 7 bases from V and 0 bases from J; bases unmatched to any gene: 14. The data were obtained in a study of blood T cell repertoires in COVID-19. As for the study in general: The United States, Italy and Spain were the sources of the acute and convalescent COVID-19 samples. Sources were T cells, B-cell-depleted T cells, or PBMCs; the material itself was cDNA or gDNA.

The receptor was isolated from a man at least 80 years old with acute or convalescent COVID-19. The V gene is TRBV7-9, the J gene TRBJ2-5, with TRBD1 matching 7 bases. The sample comprised peripheral blood. The CDR3 sequence: CASTQGSLGRYQETQYF. The DNA of the CDR3 is TGTGCCAGCACACAGGGGTCGCTAGGGCGGTACCAAGAGACCCAGTACTTC.